The sequence of this T cell receptor beta chain was determined in a study of blood T cell repertoires in COVID-19. Study information: In each case, the material was cDNA or gDNA derived from T cells, B-cell-depleted T cells, or PBMCs.

The CDR3 loop spans 13 amino acids. Germline loops: CDR1 SGHTA, CDR2 FQGNSA. V gave up 3 bases and J gave up 6 bases, with 9 bases separating them. The age range of participants was about 18 to 90 years, with residence in about two dozen US areas. Participant-reported clinical history was the basis for cohort assignment. Repertoires were generated with immunoSEQ multiplex PCR, while TCRdb's copy carries only in-frame clones and drops some. The table includes a few hundred thousand clones, approximately 85% detected once. The clonotype originates from a young woman who had recovered from COVID-19. The sequencing sample was made of PBMCs or T cells enriched from blood (not recorded which). The rearrangement joins TRBV7-2 to TRBJ1-5, with D uncertain. CDR3 DNA: TGTGCCAGCAGCTTCGGGTCGGGTCAGCCCCAGCATTTT. Its protein is CASSFGSGQPQHF.